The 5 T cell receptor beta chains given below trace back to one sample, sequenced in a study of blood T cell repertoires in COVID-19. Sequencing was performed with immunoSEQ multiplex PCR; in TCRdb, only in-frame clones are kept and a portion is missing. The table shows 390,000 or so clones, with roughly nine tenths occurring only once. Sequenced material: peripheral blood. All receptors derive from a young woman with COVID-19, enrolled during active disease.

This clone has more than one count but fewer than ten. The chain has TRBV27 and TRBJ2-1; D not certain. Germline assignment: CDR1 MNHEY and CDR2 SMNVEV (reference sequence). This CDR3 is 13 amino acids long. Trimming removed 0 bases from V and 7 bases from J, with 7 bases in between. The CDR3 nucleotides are TGTGCCAGCAGTTTATCGTTACGGAATGAGCAGTTCTTC. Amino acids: CASSLSLRNEQFF.

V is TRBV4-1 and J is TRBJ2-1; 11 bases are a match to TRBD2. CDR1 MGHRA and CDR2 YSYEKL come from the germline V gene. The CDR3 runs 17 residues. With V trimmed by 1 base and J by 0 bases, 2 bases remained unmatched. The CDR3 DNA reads TGCGCCAGCAGCCAAGTAGCGGGGGGGAGCTCCTACAATGAGCAGTTCTTC. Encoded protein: CASSQVAGGSSYNEQFF.

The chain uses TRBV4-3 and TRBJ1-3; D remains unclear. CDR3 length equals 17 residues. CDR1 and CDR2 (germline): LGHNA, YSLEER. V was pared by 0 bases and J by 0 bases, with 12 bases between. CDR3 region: CASSQDSAGSSGNTIYF. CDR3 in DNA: TGCGCCAGCAGCCAAGATTCGGCGGGGAGCTCTGGAAACACCATATATTTT.

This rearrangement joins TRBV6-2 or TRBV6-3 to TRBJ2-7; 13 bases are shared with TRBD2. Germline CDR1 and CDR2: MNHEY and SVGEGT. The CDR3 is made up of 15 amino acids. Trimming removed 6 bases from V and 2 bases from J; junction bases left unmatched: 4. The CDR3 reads CASSDGTSGAYEQYF. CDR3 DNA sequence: TGTGCCAGCAGCGACGGGACTAGCGGGGCCTACGAGCAGTACTTC.

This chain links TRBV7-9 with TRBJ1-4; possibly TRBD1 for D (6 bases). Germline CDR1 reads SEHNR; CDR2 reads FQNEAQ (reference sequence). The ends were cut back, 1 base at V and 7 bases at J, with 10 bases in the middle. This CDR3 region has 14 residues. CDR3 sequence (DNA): TGTGCCAGCAGCTTAGGAAGGGGGAGTGAAAAACTGTTTTTT. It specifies CASSLGRGSEKLFF.